A selection of T cell receptor beta chains follows, all from one sample in a study of blood T cell repertoires in COVID-19. Assay used: immunoSEQ multiplex PCR; TCRdb lists only in-frame clones, some missing. Found here are around 260,000 clones, around 84% of them singletons; the top ten hold 4.2%. Sequencing used peripheral blood. Every receptor here comes from a man aged 55 to 70 with acute or convalescent COVID-19. CDR3s include the opening cysteine and the closing phenylalanine or tryptophan. Each record gives: clone size, J gene, D gene, V gene, CDR3 DNA, CDR3 protein. D genes are given only for firm matches. Clone size is not always given. Where it is, it says once, few, many or a class for expanded clones.

clone size: NA
J gene: TRBJ2-1
D gene: NA
V gene: TRBV27
CDR3 DNA: TGTGCCAGCAGTTTATTGGCAGGGTCTTACAATGAGCAGTTCTTC
CDR3 protein: CASSLLAGSYNEQFF

clone size: NA
J gene: TRBJ2-7
D gene: NA
V gene: TRBV7-2
CDR3 DNA: TGTGCCAGCAGCTCCCGGCAGGGACTCTCCTACGAGCAGTACTTC
CDR3 protein: CASSSRQGLSYEQYF

clone size: once
J gene: TRBJ1-1
D gene: NA
V gene: TRBV19
CDR3 DNA: TGTGCCAGTAGTCCCACCGGGGGGACTGAAGCTTTCTTT
CDR3 protein: CASSPTGGTEAFF

clone size: once
J gene: TRBJ1-5
D gene: TRBD1
V gene: TRBV19
CDR3 DNA: TGTGCCAGTAGTGCCCATTGGACAGGTCGGGGCAATCAGCCCCAGCATTTT
CDR3 protein: CASSAHWTGRGNQPQHF

clone size: NA
J gene: TRBJ2-4
D gene: NA
V gene: TRBV5-1
CDR3 DNA: TGCGCCAGCAGCTTGGAGGCGGAAAACATTCAGTACTTC
CDR3 protein: CASSLEAENIQYF

clone size: NA
J gene: TRBJ2-1
D gene: TRBD2
V gene: TRBV19
CDR3 DNA: TGTGCCAGTAATATCGGGAGGAAATACAATGAGCAGTTCTTC
CDR3 protein: CASNIGRKYNEQFF

clone size: NA
J gene: TRBJ2-1
D gene: TRBD2
V gene: TRBV7-3
CDR3 DNA: TGTGCCAGCAGCTCCAGGTCGGGGTTGGCTAGCGGGGGATATGAGCAGTTCTTC
CDR3 protein: CASSSRSGLASGGYEQFF

clone size: NA
J gene: TRBJ2-7
D gene: NA
V gene: TRBV10-2
CDR3 DNA: TGCGCCAGCAGGCCCGGGAGTTACGAGCAGTACTTC
CDR3 protein: CASRPGSYEQYF

clone size: NA
J gene: TRBJ2-1
D gene: TRBD2
V gene: TRBV11-3
CDR3 DNA: TGTGCCAGCAGCTTAGATCCTACTAGCGGGGGGGCCGAGCAGTTCTTC
CDR3 protein: CASSLDPTSGGAEQFF

clone size: NA
J gene: TRBJ2-5
D gene: TRBD2
V gene: TRBV29-1
CDR3 DNA: TGCAGCGCGGGACTAGCGGGCCAAGAGACCCAGTACTTC
CDR3 protein: CSAGLAGQETQYF

clone size: NA
J gene: TRBJ2-5
D gene: NA
V gene: TRBV21-1
CDR3 DNA: TGTGCCAGCAGCAAAGCGGGGGACAGGAACCAAGAGACCCAGTACTTC
CDR3 protein: CASSKAGDRNQETQYF

clone size: NA
J gene: TRBJ2-7
D gene: NA
V gene: TRBV6-5
CDR3 DNA: TGTGCCAGCCTAAGTCGAGACAGCGTCTACGAGCAGTACTTC
CDR3 protein: CASLSRDSVYEQYF

clone size: NA
J gene: TRBJ2-3
D gene: NA
V gene: TRBV20-1
CDR3 DNA: TGCAGTGCTAGGAGGGCAGATACGCAGTATTTT
CDR3 protein: CSARRADTQYF

clone size: NA
J gene: TRBJ1-6
D gene: NA
V gene: TRBV19
CDR3 DNA: TGTGCCAGAACACCGACAGGTCGGCGAAATTCACCCCTCCACTTT
CDR3 protein: CARTPTGRRNSPLHF

clone size: NA
J gene: TRBJ2-5
D gene: TRBD2
V gene: TRBV14
CDR3 DNA: TGTGCCAGCAGCCAAGGACTAGCGGATCTTACCCAGTACTTC
CDR3 protein: CASSQGLADLTQYF

clone size: once
J gene: TRBJ2-3
D gene: TRBD1
V gene: TRBV18
CDR3 DNA: TGTGCCAGCTCACCGACAGGGCTCTACACAGATACGCAGTATTTT
CDR3 protein: CASSPTGLYTDTQYF

clone size: NA
J gene: TRBJ2-5
D gene: TRBD2
V gene: TRBV9
CDR3 DNA: TGTGCCAGCAGCGTAGGGGGGACTAGCGGGACTGGAGAGACCCAGTACTTC
CDR3 protein: CASSVGGTSGTGETQYF

clone size: once
J gene: TRBJ2-5
D gene: NA
V gene: TRBV21-1
CDR3 DNA: TGTGCCAGCAGCAATACAACCCTTCAAGAGACCCAGTACTTC
CDR3 protein: CASSNTTLQETQYF

clone size: NA
J gene: TRBJ1-2
D gene: NA
V gene: TRBV29-1
CDR3 DNA: TGCAGCGCCTTCTCAGTTGAACAGGGTTCGGTTGGCTACACCTTC
CDR3 protein: CSAFSVEQGSVGYTF

clone size: once
J gene: TRBJ2-1
D gene: NA
V gene: TRBV25-1
CDR3 DNA: TGTGCCAGCAGTTTCCCGGGAGAGCAGTTCTTC
CDR3 protein: CASSFPGEQFF

clone size: NA
J gene: TRBJ2-4
D gene: TRBD2
V gene: TRBV6-5
CDR3 DNA: TGTGCCAGCACCCGGGGCGGGGGGGCCAAAAACATTCAGTACTTC
CDR3 protein: CASTRGGGAKNIQYF

clone size: NA
J gene: TRBJ2-1
D gene: TRBD2
V gene: TRBV18
CDR3 DNA: TGTGCCAGCTCACCAAGCGGGGAGAGAGAGCAGTTCTTC
CDR3 protein: CASSPSGEREQFF

clone size: NA
J gene: TRBJ2-1
D gene: NA
V gene: TRBV11-1
CDR3 DNA: TGTGCCAGCAGCTTAGACTTACTGGCCTACAATGAGCAGTTCTTC
CDR3 protein: CASSLDLLAYNEQFF

clone size: NA
J gene: TRBJ1-6
D gene: TRBD1
V gene: TRBV28
CDR3 DNA: TGTGCCAGCAGTTCTCGGCAGGGGGCGCTGGATAATTCACCCCTCCACTTT
CDR3 protein: CASSSRQGALDNSPLHF

clone size: NA
J gene: TRBJ1-2
D gene: TRBD1
V gene: TRBV5-4
CDR3 DNA: TGTGCCAGCAGCCCAGGTGGCAGGGGGGACGGCTACACCTTC
CDR3 protein: CASSPGGRGDGYTF

clone size: NA
J gene: TRBJ1-2
D gene: TRBD1
V gene: TRBV5-6
CDR3 DNA: TGTGCCAGCAGCTTGTTTGTGGTCGGACAGGGGGATGGCTACACCTTC
CDR3 protein: CASSLFVVGQGDGYTF

clone size: NA
J gene: TRBJ2-5
D gene: TRBD1
V gene: TRBV19
CDR3 DNA: TGTGCCAGTAGTAAGCGGACAGGCGTACAAGAGACCCAGTACTTC
CDR3 protein: CASSKRTGVQETQYF

clone size: NA
J gene: TRBJ1-1
D gene: NA
V gene: TRBV18
CDR3 DNA: TGTGCCAGCTCACCACGGGACAAGAACACTGAAGCTTTCTTT
CDR3 protein: CASSPRDKNTEAFF

clone size: NA
J gene: TRBJ2-5
D gene: TRBD2
V gene: TRBV3-1/TRBV3-2
CDR3 DNA: TGTGCCAGCAGCCCCCCGGGGACTACGCTAACAAAAGAGACCCAGTACTTC
CDR3 protein: CASSPPGTTLTKETQYF

clone size: NA
J gene: TRBJ1-2
D gene: TRBD1
V gene: TRBV10-3
CDR3 DNA: TGTGCCATCAGTGAGTCGGGACAGTCCGATGGCTACACCTTC
CDR3 protein: CAISESGQSDGYTF

clone size: NA
J gene: TRBJ2-7
D gene: TRBD1
V gene: TRBV7-3
CDR3 DNA: TGTGCCAGCAGCCCCTCCGGGACAGGTTTTTACGAGCAGTACTTC
CDR3 protein: CASSPSGTGFYEQYF

clone size: NA
J gene: TRBJ1-1
D gene: NA
V gene: TRBV9
CDR3 DNA: TGTGCCAGCAGCGACCAGGGGAAAGCTTTCTTT
CDR3 protein: CASSDQGKAFF

clone size: NA
J gene: TRBJ1-6
D gene: NA
V gene: TRBV28
CDR3 DNA: TGTGCCAGCAGTTCGGGACTGCGGAATTCACCCCTCCACTTT
CDR3 protein: CASSSGLRNSPLHF

clone size: NA
J gene: TRBJ1-1
D gene: NA
V gene: TRBV18
CDR3 DNA: TGTGCCAGCTCACCGTCCGGACCAGGGGTTTCGGTGTACACTGAAGCTTTCTTT
CDR3 protein: CASSPSGPGVSVYTEAFF

clone size: NA
J gene: TRBJ1-5
D gene: TRBD1
V gene: TRBV6-5
CDR3 DNA: TGTGCCAGCAGCCCAGGGGGAAGCAATCAGCCCCAGCATTTT
CDR3 protein: CASSPGGSNQPQHF

clone size: NA
J gene: TRBJ2-7
D gene: NA
V gene: TRBV13
CDR3 DNA: TGTGCCAGCAGCTTAGGCCGGGGGTCCGGAGGAGACGAGCAGTACTTC
CDR3 protein: CASSLGRGSGGDEQYF

clone size: NA
J gene: TRBJ2-1
D gene: TRBD2
V gene: TRBV6-2/TRBV6-3
CDR3 DNA: TGTGCCAGCAGCCCAAGCGGGAGCTCCTACAATGAGCAGTTCTTC
CDR3 protein: CASSPSGSSYNEQFF

clone size: NA
J gene: TRBJ1-1
D gene: TRBD1
V gene: TRBV5-1
CDR3 DNA: TGCGCCAGCAGCACCTCCGGGACAGAGAACACTGAAGCTTTCTTT
CDR3 protein: CASSTSGTENTEAFF

clone size: few
J gene: TRBJ2-7
D gene: NA
V gene: TRBV7-2
CDR3 DNA: TGTGCCAGCAGCTTAGGACCGAGCGTGTACTTC
CDR3 protein: CASSLGPSVYF

clone size: once
J gene: TRBJ1-2
D gene: NA
V gene: TRBV9
CDR3 DNA: TGTGCCAGCAACCCCGGGAGGGCCAACTATGGCTACACCTTC
CDR3 protein: CASNPGRANYGYTF

clone size: NA
J gene: TRBJ1-3
D gene: TRBD1
V gene: TRBV2
CDR3 DNA: TGTGCCAGCAAGGAACAGGGGGCAGCTGGAAACACCATATATTTT
CDR3 protein: CASKEQGAAGNTIYF